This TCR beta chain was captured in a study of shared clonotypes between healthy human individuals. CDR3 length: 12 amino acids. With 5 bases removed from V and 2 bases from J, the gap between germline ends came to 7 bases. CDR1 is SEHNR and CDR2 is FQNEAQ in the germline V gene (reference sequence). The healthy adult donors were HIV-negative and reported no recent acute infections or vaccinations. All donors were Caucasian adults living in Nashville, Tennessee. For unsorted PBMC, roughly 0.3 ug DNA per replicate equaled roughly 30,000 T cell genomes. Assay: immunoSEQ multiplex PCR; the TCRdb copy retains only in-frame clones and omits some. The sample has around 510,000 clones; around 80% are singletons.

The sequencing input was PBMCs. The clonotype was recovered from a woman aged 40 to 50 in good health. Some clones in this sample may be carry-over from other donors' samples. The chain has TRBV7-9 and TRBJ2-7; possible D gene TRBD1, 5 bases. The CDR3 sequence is CASSPDTYEQYF. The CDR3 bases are TGTGCCAGCAGCCCGGACACCTACGAGCAGTACTTC.